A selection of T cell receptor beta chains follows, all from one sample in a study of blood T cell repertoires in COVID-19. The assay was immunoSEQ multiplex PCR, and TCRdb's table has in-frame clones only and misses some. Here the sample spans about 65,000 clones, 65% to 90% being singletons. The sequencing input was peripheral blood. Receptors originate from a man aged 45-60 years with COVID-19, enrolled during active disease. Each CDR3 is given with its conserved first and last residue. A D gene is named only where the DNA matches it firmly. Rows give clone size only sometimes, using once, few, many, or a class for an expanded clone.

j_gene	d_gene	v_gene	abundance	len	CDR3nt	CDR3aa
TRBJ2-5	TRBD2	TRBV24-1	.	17	TGTGCCACCAGCGGGCTAGCGGGAGGGCAATATGGTGAGACCCAGTACTTC	CATSGLAGGQYGETQYF
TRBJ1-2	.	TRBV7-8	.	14	TGTGCCAGCAGCAGGGGGTCGGGAAACTATGGCTACACCTTC	CASSRGSGNYGYTF
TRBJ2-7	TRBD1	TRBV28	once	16	TGTGCCAGCATCTCGAATATCGGGACAGCCGTTTACGAGCAGTACTTC	CASISNIGTAVYEQYF
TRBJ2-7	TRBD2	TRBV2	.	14	TGTGCCAGCAGAACTAGCGGGCCTTCCTACGAGCAGTACTTC	CASRTSGPSYEQYF
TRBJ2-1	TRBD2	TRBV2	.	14	TGTGCCAGCAGTTGGGTTACTAGCGATAATGAGCAGTTCTTC	CASSWVTSDNEQFF
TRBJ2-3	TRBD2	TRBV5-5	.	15	TGTGCCAGCAGCTTTCAGAGCGGGACTAGAGATACGCAGTATTTT	CASSFQSGTRDTQYF
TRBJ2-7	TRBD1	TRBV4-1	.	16	TGCGCCAGCAGCCAGGGGATTCGGGACAGGTTCTACGAGCAGTACTTC	CASSQGIRDRFYEQYF
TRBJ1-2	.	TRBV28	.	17	TGTGCCAGCAGTTCCCCGTCCTCGGGGGGCTTTAACTATGGCTACACCTTC	CASSSPSSGGFNYGYTF
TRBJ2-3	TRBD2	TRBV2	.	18	TGTGCCAGCAGTGAAGCCGGGCTAGCGGGAGTCCGCACAGATACGCAGTATTTT	CASSEAGLAGVRTDTQYF
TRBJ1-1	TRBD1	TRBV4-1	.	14	TGCGCCAGCAGCCACGACAGGGGAAGCGCTGAAGCTTTCTTT	CASSHDRGSAEAFF
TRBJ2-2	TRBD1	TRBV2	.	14	TGTGCCAGCAGACTACAGGGGGCGGTCGGGGAGCTGTTTTTT	CASRLQGAVGELFF
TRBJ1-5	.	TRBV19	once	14	TGTGCCAGTAGCAACGTCGGGGAGGGACAGCCCCAGCATTTT	CASSNVGEGQPQHF
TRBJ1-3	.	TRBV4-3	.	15	TGCGCCAGCAGCCTAGGAACAGATTCAGGAAACACCATATATTTT	CASSLGTDSGNTIYF
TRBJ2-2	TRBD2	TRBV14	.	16	TGTGCCAGCAGCCAAGGGCTAGCGGGTTGGACCGGGGAGCTGTTTTTT	CASSQGLAGWTGELFF
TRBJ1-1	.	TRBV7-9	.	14	TGTGCCAGCAGCTTAGCACAATTGAACACTGAAGCTTTCTTT	CASSLAQLNTEAFF
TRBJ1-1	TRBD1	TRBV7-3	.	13	TGTGCCAGTCAGGGGGCTTTGAACACTGAAGCTTTCTTT	CASQGALNTEAFF
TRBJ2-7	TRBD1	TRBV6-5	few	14	TGTGCCAGCAACAGGGGAGAGGGTCTCTACGAGCAGTACTTC	CASNRGEGLYEQYF
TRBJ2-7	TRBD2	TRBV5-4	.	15	TGTGCCAGCAGAGTTGCTAGCGGGAGTATCTCCGAGCAGTACTTC	CASRVASGSISEQYF
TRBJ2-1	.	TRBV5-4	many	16	TGTGCCAGCACCCCACGTCGTAGGGGTTGGGGTGGTGAGCAGTTCTTC	CASTPRRRGWGGEQFF
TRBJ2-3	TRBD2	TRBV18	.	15	TGTGCCAGCTCACCACCAGCGGGAGGGCACCATACGCAGTATTTT	CASSPPAGGHHTQYF
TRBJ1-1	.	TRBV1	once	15	TGCACCAGCAGCGACGTCGCGGGGTGTGACACTGAAGCTTTCTTT	CTSSDVAGCDTEAFF
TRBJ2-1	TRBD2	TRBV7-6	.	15	TGTGCCAGCAGCACCCCAACTAGCGGGAGAAATGAGCAGTTCTTC	CASSTPTSGRNEQFF
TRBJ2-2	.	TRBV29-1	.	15	TGCAGCGTTGAACGAGCAGGGCAGAACACCGGGGAGCTGTTTTTT	CSVERAGQNTGELFF
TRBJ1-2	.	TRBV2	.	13	TGTGCCAGCAGTGAGCAGGCGAACTATGGCTACACCTTC	CASSEQANYGYTF